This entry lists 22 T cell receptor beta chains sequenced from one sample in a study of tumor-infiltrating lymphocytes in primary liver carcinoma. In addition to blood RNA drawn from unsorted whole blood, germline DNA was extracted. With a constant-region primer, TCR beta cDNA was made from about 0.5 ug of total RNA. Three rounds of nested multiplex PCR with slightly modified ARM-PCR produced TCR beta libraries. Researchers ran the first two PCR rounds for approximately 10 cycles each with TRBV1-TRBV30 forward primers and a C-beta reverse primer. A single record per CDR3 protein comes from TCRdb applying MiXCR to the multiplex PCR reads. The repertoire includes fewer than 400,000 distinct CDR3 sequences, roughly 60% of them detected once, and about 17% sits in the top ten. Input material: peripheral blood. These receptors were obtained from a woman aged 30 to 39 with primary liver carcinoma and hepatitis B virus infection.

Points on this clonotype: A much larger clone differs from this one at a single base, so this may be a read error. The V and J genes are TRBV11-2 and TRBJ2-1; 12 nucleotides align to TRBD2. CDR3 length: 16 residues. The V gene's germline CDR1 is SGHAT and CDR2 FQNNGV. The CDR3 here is CVSSRTASGRGHEQFF. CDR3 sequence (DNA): TGTGTCAGCAGCAGGACCGCTAGCGGGAGGGGGCATGAGCAGTTCTTC.

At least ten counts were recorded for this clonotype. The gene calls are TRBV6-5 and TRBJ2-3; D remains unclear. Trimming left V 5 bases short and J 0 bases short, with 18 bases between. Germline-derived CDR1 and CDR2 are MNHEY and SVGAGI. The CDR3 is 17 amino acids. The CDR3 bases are TGTGCCAGCAGTCCTACCCTGTCCCGTGCTAGCACAGATACGCAGTATTTT. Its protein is CASSPTLSRASTDTQYF.

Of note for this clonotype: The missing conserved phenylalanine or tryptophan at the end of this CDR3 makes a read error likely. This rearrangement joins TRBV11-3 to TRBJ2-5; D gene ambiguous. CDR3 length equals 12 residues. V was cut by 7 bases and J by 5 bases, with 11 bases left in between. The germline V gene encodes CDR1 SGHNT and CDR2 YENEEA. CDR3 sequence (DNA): TGTGCCAGCATCCGATCCGACGAGACCCAGTACTCC. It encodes CASIRSDETQYS.

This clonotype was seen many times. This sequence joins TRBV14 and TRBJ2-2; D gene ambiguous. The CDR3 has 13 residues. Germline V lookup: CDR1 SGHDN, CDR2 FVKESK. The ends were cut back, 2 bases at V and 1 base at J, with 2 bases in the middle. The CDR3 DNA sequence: TGTGCCAGCAGCCAAAAGAACACCGGGGAGCTGTTTTTT. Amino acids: CASSQKNTGELFF.

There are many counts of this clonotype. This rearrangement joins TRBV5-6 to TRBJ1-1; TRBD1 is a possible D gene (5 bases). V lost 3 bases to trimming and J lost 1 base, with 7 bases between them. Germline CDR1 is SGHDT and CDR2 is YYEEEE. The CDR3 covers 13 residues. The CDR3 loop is CASSWQGNTEAFF. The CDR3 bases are TGTGCCAGCAGCTGGCAGGGGAACACTGAAGCTTTCTTT.

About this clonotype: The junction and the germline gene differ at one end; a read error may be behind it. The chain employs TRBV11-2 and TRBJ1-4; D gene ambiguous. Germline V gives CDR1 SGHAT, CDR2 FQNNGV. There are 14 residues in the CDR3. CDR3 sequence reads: CASSLHPTNEKLFF. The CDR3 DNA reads TGTGCCAGCAGCTTACACCCAACTAACGAAAAGCTGTTTTTT.

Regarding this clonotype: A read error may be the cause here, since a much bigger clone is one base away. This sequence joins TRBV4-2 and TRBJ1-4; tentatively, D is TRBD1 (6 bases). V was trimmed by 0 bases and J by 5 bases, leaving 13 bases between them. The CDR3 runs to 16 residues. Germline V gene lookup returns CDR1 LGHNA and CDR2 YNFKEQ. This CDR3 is CASSQESTGQNEKLFF. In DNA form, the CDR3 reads TGTGCCAGCAGCCAAGAATCGACAGGCCAGAATGAAAAACTGTTTTTT.

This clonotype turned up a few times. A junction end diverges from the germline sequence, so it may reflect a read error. CDR3 DNA sequence: TGCGCCAGCCGAGGGGGGGGGCAAGATACGCACTATTTT. Translating gives CASRGGGQDTHYF. The chain links TRBV4-3 to TRBJ2-3, with D perhaps matching TRBD2 (7 bases). The germline V gene encodes CDR1 LGHNA and CDR2 YSLEER. The CDR3 is 13 amino acids.

In DNA, the CDR3 is TGTGCCAGCAGCTTAGCTGAGACTAGCGGCCTCTGGGTGTACTTC. Translation gives CASSLAETSGLWVYF. The chain carries TRBV11-2 and TRBJ2-7; 9 bases fit TRBD2. Germline V gives CDR1 SGHAT, CDR2 FQNNGV. J gave up 12 bases and V 1 base, and 13 bases lay outside the gene matches. This CDR3 has 15 residues.

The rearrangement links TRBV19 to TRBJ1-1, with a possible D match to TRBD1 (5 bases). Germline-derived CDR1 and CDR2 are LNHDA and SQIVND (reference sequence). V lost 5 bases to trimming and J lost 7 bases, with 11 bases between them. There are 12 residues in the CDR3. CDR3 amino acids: CASSPRGGEAFF. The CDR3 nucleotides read TGTGCCAGTAGTCCACGGGGGGGTGAAGCTTTCTTT.

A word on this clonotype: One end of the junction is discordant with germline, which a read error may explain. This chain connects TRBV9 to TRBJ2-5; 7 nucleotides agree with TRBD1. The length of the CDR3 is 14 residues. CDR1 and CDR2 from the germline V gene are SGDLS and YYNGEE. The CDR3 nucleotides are TGTGCCAGCTCGGACGGGTCAGGGGGAGAGATCCAGTACTTC. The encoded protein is CASSDGSGGEIQYF.

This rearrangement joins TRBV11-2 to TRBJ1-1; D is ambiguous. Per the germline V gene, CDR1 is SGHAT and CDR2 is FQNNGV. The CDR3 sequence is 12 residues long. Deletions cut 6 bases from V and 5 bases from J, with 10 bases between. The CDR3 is CASSFGPTEAFF. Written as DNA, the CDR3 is TGTGCCAGCAGTTTTGGCCCTACTGAAGCTTTCTTT.

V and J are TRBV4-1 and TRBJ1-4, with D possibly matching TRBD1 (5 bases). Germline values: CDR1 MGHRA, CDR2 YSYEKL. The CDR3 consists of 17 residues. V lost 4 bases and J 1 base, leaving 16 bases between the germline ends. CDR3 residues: CASSRTGTPGTNEKLFF. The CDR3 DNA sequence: TGCGCCAGCAGCCGAACCGGGACCCCCGGAACTAATGAAAAACTGTTTTTT.

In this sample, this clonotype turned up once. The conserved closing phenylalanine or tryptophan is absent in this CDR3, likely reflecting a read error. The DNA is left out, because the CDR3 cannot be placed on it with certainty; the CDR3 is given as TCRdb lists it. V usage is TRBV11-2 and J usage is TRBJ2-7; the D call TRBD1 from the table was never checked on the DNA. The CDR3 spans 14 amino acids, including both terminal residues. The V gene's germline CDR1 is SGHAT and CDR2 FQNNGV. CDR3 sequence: CASSPRWSSYERYL.

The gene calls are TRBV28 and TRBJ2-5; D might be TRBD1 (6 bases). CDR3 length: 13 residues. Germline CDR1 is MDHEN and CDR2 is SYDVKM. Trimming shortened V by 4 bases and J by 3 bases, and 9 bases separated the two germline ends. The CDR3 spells CASSSDSEETQYF. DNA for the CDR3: TGTGCCAGCAGTTCGGACAGCGAAGAGACCCAGTACTTC.

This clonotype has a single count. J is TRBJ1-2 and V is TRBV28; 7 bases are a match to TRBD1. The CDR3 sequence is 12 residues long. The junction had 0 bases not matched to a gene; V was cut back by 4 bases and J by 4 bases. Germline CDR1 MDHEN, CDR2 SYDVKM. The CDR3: CASSSGGYGYTF. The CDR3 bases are TGTGCCAGCAGTTCAGGGGGCTATGGCTACACCTTC.

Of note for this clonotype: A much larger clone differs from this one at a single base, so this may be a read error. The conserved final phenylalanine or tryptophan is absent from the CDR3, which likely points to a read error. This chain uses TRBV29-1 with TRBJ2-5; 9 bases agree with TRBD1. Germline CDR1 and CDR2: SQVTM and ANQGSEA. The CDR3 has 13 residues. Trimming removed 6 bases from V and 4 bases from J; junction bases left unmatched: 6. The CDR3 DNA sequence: TGCAGCGTGCAACAGGGGGCTGGAGAGACCCAGTACTCC. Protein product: CSVQQGAGETQYS.

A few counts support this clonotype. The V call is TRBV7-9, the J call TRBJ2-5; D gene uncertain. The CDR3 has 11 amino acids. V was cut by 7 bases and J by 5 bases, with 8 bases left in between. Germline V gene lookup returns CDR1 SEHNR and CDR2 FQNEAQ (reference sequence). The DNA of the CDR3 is TGTGCCAGCACCAATTCGGAGACCCAGTACTTC. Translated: CASTNSETQYF.

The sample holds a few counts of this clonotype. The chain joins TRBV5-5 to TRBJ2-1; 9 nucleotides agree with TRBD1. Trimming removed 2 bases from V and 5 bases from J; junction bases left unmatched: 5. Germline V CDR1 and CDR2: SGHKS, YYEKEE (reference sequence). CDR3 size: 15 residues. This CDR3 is CASSFVGQGNNEQFF. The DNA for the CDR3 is TGTGCCAGCAGCTTTGTGGGACAGGGTAACAATGAGCAGTTCTTC.

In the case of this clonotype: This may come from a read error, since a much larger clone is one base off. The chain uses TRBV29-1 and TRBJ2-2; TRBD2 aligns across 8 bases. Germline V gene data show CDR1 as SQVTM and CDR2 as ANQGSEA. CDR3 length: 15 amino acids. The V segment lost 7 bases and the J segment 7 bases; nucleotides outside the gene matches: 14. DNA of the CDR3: TGCAGCGGATCCTACAGCGGGAGACACATCGGGGAGCTGTTTTTT. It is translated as CSGSYSGRHIGELFF.

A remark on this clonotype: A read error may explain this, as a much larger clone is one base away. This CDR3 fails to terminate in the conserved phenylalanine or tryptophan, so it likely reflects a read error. CDR3 sequence: CASSLTGPPAVSEAFY. In nucleotides, the CDR3 is TGTGCCAGCAGTTTAACGGGCCCACCCGCAGTCAGTGAAGCTTTCTAT. The V and J genes are TRBV28 and TRBJ1-1; no definite D call. The germline V and J ends were trimmed by 2 bases and 7 bases, with 20 bases remaining between them. CDR1 MDHEN and CDR2 SYDVKM come from the germline V gene. The CDR3 covers 16 residues.

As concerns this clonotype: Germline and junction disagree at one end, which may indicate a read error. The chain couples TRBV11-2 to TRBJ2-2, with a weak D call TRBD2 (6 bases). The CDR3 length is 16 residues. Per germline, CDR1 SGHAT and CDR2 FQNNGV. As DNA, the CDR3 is TGTGCCAGCACTGCGGGATGGACTTCGAACACCGGGGAGCTGTTCTTT. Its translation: CASTAGWTSNTGELFF.